Following are 17 T cell receptor beta chains from one sample sequenced in a study of molecular identifiers for immune sequencing clone quantification. Each CDR3 protein is one row after TCRdb ran MiXCR on the PCR reads. The sample has 400,000 to 600,000 distinct CDR3 sequences, about 20% seen once. Sequencing input: naive CD8+ T cells from blood, with Jurkat cell RNA spiked in. Noted subset: FACS-sorted CD8+CD4-CCR7+CD45RA+ naive T cells. Source of these receptors: a human donor in good health. Some libraries in this study had Jurkat cell RNA spiked in.

This clonotype showed up just a few times. The chain carries TRBV7-9 and TRBJ2-1; the D is unclear. This CDR3 is built from 12 residues. Trimming removed 6 bases from V and 8 bases from J, with 11 bases in between. Germline V gives CDR1 SEHNR, CDR2 FQNEAQ (reference sequence). Here the CDR3 DNA reads TGTGCCAGCAGGGTCCAGAACGATGAGCAGTTCTTC. Translating it yields CASRVQNDEQFF. Supplemented by reference TRBV7-9 and TRBJ2-1, the full variable domain reads DTGVSQNPRHKITKRGQNVTFRCDPISEHNRLYWYRQTLGQGPEFLTYFQNEAQLEKSRLLSDRFSAERPKGSFSTLEIQRTEQGDSAMYLCASRVQNDEQFFGPGTRLTVL.

This rearrangement joins TRBV20-1 to TRBJ2-7, with D perhaps being TRBD1 or TRBD2 (5 bases each). The V and J ends lost 1 base and 6 bases respectively, with 10 bases between them. Germline values: CDR1 DFQATT, CDR2 SNEGSKA (reference sequence). This CDR3 comprises 12 residues. For the CDR3, the DNA is TGCAGTGCTAGAGGGCTTGGGACCGAGCAGTACTTC. It translates to CSARGLGTEQYF.

This clonotype was recorded a few times. This chain joins TRBV6-2 or TRBV6-3 and TRBJ2-5; no clear D gene. CDR3 length: 13 amino acids. The V and J ends lost 5 bases and 0 bases respectively, with 7 bases between them. Germline CDR1 MNHEY, CDR2 SVGEGT. CDR3 sequence: CASSANYQETQYF. DNA for the CDR3: TGTGCCAGCAGTGCGAACTACCAAGAGACCCAGTACTTC.

The table lists this clonotype with a few counts. The rearrangement joins TRBV7-9 to TRBJ1-1; D gene uncertain. The CDR3 extends over 12 amino acids. V was shortened by 7 bases and J by 3 bases, with 9 bases between the two germline ends. CDR1 is SEHNR, CDR2 FQNEAQ, per germline (reference sequence). CDR3 protein: CASTGRDTEAFF. The CDR3 coding sequence is TGTGCCAGCACTGGGAGGGACACTGAAGCTTTCTTT.

This chain connects TRBV12-3 or TRBV12-4 to TRBJ2-7; TRBD1 matches at 7 bases. The CDR3 has 14 residues. Germline trimming cut 6 bases from V and 2 bases from J; bases unmatched to any gene: 7. CDR3 nucleotides: TGTGCCAGCAGCCCACCGGACAGGACCTACGAGCAGTACTTC. It codes for CASSPPDRTYEQYF.

This clonotype has a count of ten or more. The rearrangement links TRBV13 to TRBJ2-3; the match to TRBD2 covers 13 bases. The CDR3 totals 17 residues. CDR1 is PRHDT and CDR2 is FYEKMQ in the germline V gene (reference sequence). The V and J ends lost 5 bases and 6 bases, in that order; junction bases with no gene match: 11. CDR3 in amino acids: CASSPDQTSGGMDTQYF. CDR3 bases: TGTGCCAGCAGCCCCGACCAGACTAGCGGGGGGATGGATACGCAGTATTTT.

The V call is TRBV7-9, the J call TRBJ2-7; the match to TRBD1 covers 7 bases. The length of the CDR3 is 15 residues. The V and J ends lost 6 bases and 6 bases, in that order; junction bases with no gene match: 14. Germline values: CDR1 SEHNR, CDR2 FQNEAQ (reference sequence). The CDR3 reads CASRELGQDTGEQYF. The DNA for the CDR3 is TGTGCCAGCAGGGAACTTGGACAGGATACGGGCGAGCAGTACTTC.

The chain couples TRBV28 to TRBJ2-5; the match to TRBD1 covers 11 bases. Trimming at V came to 4 bases and at J to 1 base, leaving 11 bases not matched to a gene. Germline CDR1 MDHEN, CDR2 SYDVKM. The CDR3 loop spans 18 amino acids. The CDR3 DNA sequence: TGTGCCAGCAGTTCTTGGACAGGGGGCCAACTTTTCCAAGAGACCCAGTACTTC. It specifies CASSSWTGGQLFQETQYF.

This clonotype was recorded many times. The rearrangement uses TRBV4-1 and TRBJ2-1; 9 bases map to TRBD1. Germline V lookup: CDR1 MGHRA, CDR2 YSYEKL. The CDR3 loop spans 13 amino acids. With 0 bases clipped from V and 15 bases from J, the junction kept 6 bases outside the gene matches. The CDR3 region is CASSQDLGDRVFF. In DNA form, the CDR3 reads TGCGCCAGCAGCCAAGATCTAGGGGACAGGGTGTTCTTC.

The chain carries TRBV6-2 or TRBV6-3 and TRBJ1-1; possibly TRBD1 for D (5 bases). Germline V gives CDR1 MNHEY, CDR2 SVGEGT. This CDR3 has 16 residues. Trimming removed 4 bases at V and 1 base at J, with 16 bases between. The chain's CDR3 is CASSFSTGVGNTEAFF. CDR3 nucleotide sequence: TGTGCCAGCAGTTTCTCGACGGGGGTGGGGAACACTGAAGCTTTCTTT.

A note on this clonotype: Germline is not matched at one junction end, which may reflect a read error. The chain employs TRBV5-3 and TRBJ2-7; no clear D gene. TRBV5-3 is sorted into the ORF group, with uncertain function. This CDR3 has 14 amino acids. The CDR3 region has the DNA TGTGCCAGCAGCTTGTCGGAGAGACCCTACGAGCAGTACTTC. As protein: CASSLSERPYEQYF.

The rearrangement uses TRBV18 and TRBJ2-3; 7 nucleotides line up with TRBD2. The germline V gene has CDR1 KGHSH and CDR2 LQKENI. V shed 3 bases and J 4 bases; nucleotides not matched to a gene: 4. CDR3 length equals 14 residues. CDR3 sequence reads: CASSPGGFPDTQYF. DNA of the CDR3: TGTGCCAGCTCACCGGGGGGGTTTCCAGATACGCAGTATTTT.

This clonotype was detected many times. This chain links TRBV30 with TRBJ2-3; D may be TRBD2 (5 bases). Deletions cut 5 bases from V and 1 base from J, with 13 bases between. Germline CDR1 and CDR2: GTSNPN and SVGIG (reference sequence). This CDR3 has 14 amino acids. CDR3 bases: TGTGCCTGGGATTACACCGGGGGCACAGATACGCAGTATTTT. Its translation: CAWDYTGGTDTQYF.

This chain joins TRBV29-1 and TRBJ2-1, with a weak D call TRBD2 (6 bases). The germline V and J ends were trimmed by 5 bases and 2 bases, with 10 bases remaining between them. The CDR3 sequence is 13 residues long. Germline-derived CDR1 and CDR2 are SQVTM and ANQGSEA. The DNA for the CDR3 is TGCAGCGTTTACGGGAGAACCTACAATGAGCAGTTCTTC. This translates into CSVYGRTYNEQFF.

CDR3 bases: TGCAGTGCTAGAGTCCATGGCCCCCCAGGGTTTCAGCCCCAGCATTTT. It specifies CSARVHGPPGFQPQHF. V gene TRBV20-1 combines with J gene TRBJ1-5; the D gene is possibly TRBD1 (5 bases). CDR1 DFQATT and CDR2 SNEGSKA come from the germline V gene (reference sequence). The CDR3 loop spans 16 amino acids. Trimming pared 1 base from V and 6 bases from J, leaving 19 bases between.

Many counts were recorded for this clonotype. The V gene is TRBV6-5, the J gene TRBJ2-7; 9 bases fit TRBD1. The CDR3 consists of 16 residues. Germline V CDR1 and CDR2: MNHEY, SVGAGI. Losses at the gene ends were 0 bases for V and 2 bases for J; bases not matched to a gene: 5. The CDR3 sequence: CASSYSRTGVAYEQYF. CDR3 in DNA: TGTGCCAGCAGTTACTCGAGGACAGGGGTAGCCTACGAGCAGTACTTC.

This clonotype was seen a few times. The rearrangement uses TRBV7-2 and TRBJ2-3; 10 nucleotides match TRBD2. The CDR3 runs to 18 residues. Losses at the gene ends were 5 bases for V and 5 bases for J; bases not matched to a gene: 16. Germline CDR1 SGHTA, CDR2 FQGNSA. CDR3 amino acids: CASSRTSGYPGLEDTQYF. The CDR3 nucleotides read TGTGCCAGCAGCCGGACTAGCGGCTACCCTGGTTTGGAAGATACGCAGTATTTT.